One and the same sample provided the 15 T cell receptor beta chains below, sequenced in a study of blood T cell repertoires in COVID-19. Here immunoSEQ multiplex PCR was the method, and the copy in TCRdb shows in-frame clones only, minus some. The profile covers roughly 41,000 clones, with roughly 84% appearing a single time and around 1.6% taken by the ten largest. The specimen was peripheral blood. All receptors come from a man between 60 and 70 years old with COVID-19, enrolled during active disease.

Concerning this clone: In the same sample, other DNA sequences code for this CDR3. The V call is TRBV6-1, the J call TRBJ1-1, with D perhaps TRBD1 (5 bases). In germline, CDR1 is MNHNS, CDR2 SASEGT. The CDR3 runs to 14 residues. Trimming took 1 base from V and 3 from J, leaving 9 bases between them. CDR3 sequence: CASSEDRGDTEAFF. The CDR3 coding sequence is TGTGCCAGCAGTGAAGACCGGGGGGACACTGAAGCTTTCTTT.

This rearrangement joins TRBV4-3 to TRBJ1-4, with unresolved D. The CDR3 is 15 amino acids. Germline CDR1 is LGHNA and CDR2 is YSLEER. With 0 bases removed from V and 7 bases from J, the gap between germline ends came to 12 bases. CDR3 in DNA: TGCGCCAGCAGCCAAGATCCCCAACGCAGTGAAAAACTGTTTTTT. Protein product: CASSQDPQRSEKLFF.

The genes are TRBV28 and TRBJ1-2; 11 bases line up with TRBD1. V shed 2 bases and J 1 base; nucleotides not matched to a gene: 6. The V gene's germline CDR1 is MDHEN and CDR2 SYDVKM. This CDR3 contains 17 residues. The CDR3 DNA follows: TGTGCCAGCAGTTTAATTATGGGGACAGGGGGTAACTATGGCTACACCTTC. Residues: CASSLIMGTGGNYGYTF.

This chain uses TRBV7-9 with TRBJ1-1; 7 nucleotides line up with TRBD1. V lost 3 bases and J lost 0; bases outside the gene matches: 1. Germline V gives CDR1 SEHNR, CDR2 FQNEAQ (reference sequence). This CDR3 comprises 14 residues. This chain's CDR3 is CASSLGQLNTEAFF. The DNA for the CDR3 is TGTGCCAGCAGCTTGGGACAGTTGAACACTGAAGCTTTCTTT.

The chain combines TRBV7-2 with TRBJ1-5, with a possible D match to TRBD1 (5 bases). This CDR3 has 13 residues. Germline CDR1 SGHTA, CDR2 FQGNSA. Trimming removed 5 bases from V and 3 bases from J, with 8 bases in between. DNA of the CDR3: TGTGCCAGCAGCCAAGGGGTCAATCAGCCCCAGCATTTT. It is translated as CASSQGVNQPQHF.

The gene calls are TRBV27 and TRBJ2-4; 7 bases line up with TRBD2. V shed 5 bases, J shed 3 bases, and the junction held 4 bases outside the gene matches. The CDR3 spans 14 residues. Per the germline V gene, CDR1 is MNHEY and CDR2 is SMNVEV (reference sequence). The CDR3 DNA reads TGTGCCAGCAGTGAGGGCGGGGGCAAAAACATTCAGTACTTC. Translation: CASSEGGGKNIQYF.

Only a few counts were recorded for this clone. The V gene is TRBV6-2 or TRBV6-3, the J gene TRBJ2-3; TRBD1 agrees at 7 bases. This CDR3 is built from 15 residues. Per the germline V gene, CDR1 is MNHEY and CDR2 is SVGEGT. Trimming at V came to 4 bases and at J to 0 bases, leaving 4 bases not matched to a gene. CDR3 coding DNA: TGTGCCAGCAGTTTAGGACAGGCAAGCACAGATACGCAGTATTTT. Its translation: CASSLGQASTDTQYF.

J is TRBJ2-3 and V is TRBV6-5, with 8 bases aligning to TRBD1. After removal of 6 bases from V and 3 bases from J, the junction contained 8 bases not matched to a gene. The germline V gene has CDR1 MNHEY and CDR2 SVGAGI. The CDR3 runs 15 residues. CDR3 sequence: CASRTRGRSTDTQYF. The CDR3 coding sequence is TGTGCCAGCAGGACCAGGGGGCGTTCAACAGATACGCAGTATTTT.

The rearrangement joins TRBV10-3 to TRBJ1-6; weak D call: TRBD1 (6 bases). This CDR3 contains 12 residues. The V gene's germline CDR1 is ENHRY and CDR2 SYGVKD. V lost 9 bases and J lost 10, with 13 bases in between. The CDR3 reads CAIGGGGSPLHF. In nucleotides, the CDR3 is TGTGCCATAGGGGGAGGGGGATCACCCCTCCACTTT.

This clone was found once. The V call is TRBV4-3, the J call TRBJ2-3; TRBD1 matches 8 bases. V gave up 4 bases and J gave up 6 bases; unmatched junction bases: 6. The CDR3 is 14 residues long. CDR1 and CDR2 (germline): LGHNA, YSLEER. CDR3 coding DNA: TGCGCCAGCAGCCCAAGGACAGGGTTCGATACGCAGTATTTT. It specifies CASSPRTGFDTQYF.

The chain has TRBV19 and TRBJ2-2; D gene uncertain. CDR1 and CDR2 from the germline V gene are LNHDA and SQIVND (reference sequence). With 1 base removed from V and 1 base from J, the gap between germline ends came to 4 bases. There are 14 residues in the CDR3. The CDR3 spells CASSIGGNTGELFF. CDR3 DNA: TGTGCCAGTAGTATAGGCGGGAACACCGGGGAGCTGTTTTTT.

The rearrangement links TRBV5-1 to TRBJ1-1; no firm D call. Germline CDR1 reads SGHRS; CDR2 reads YFSETQ. CDR3 length equals 15 residues. V was cut by 0 bases and J by 0 bases, with 9 bases left in between. The CDR3 DNA reads TGCGCCAGCAGCTTGGCCACGGGTATGAACACTGAAGCTTTCTTT. It translates to CASSLATGMNTEAFF.

The chain employs TRBV29-1 and TRBJ1-3; D unresolved. Per the germline V gene, CDR1 is SQVTM and CDR2 is ANQGSEA. CDR3 size: 14 residues. Trimming shortened V by 4 bases and J by 1 base, and 11 bases separated the two germline ends. As DNA, the CDR3 is TGCAGCGTTGGAACGAGGGAGTCTGGAAACACCATATATTTT. As protein: CSVGTRESGNTIYF.

The chain employs TRBV6-1 and TRBJ2-2, with 12 bases matching TRBD2. Looked up from germline, CDR1 is MNHNS and CDR2 is SASEGT. The CDR3 has 15 residues. V lost 2 bases, J lost 6 bases, and 1 base stayed unmatched. CDR3 bases: TGTGCCAGCAGTGAACTAGCGGGAGGGCCCGGGGAGCTGTTTTTT. Translated, it gives CASSELAGGPGELFF.

The chain joins TRBV28 to TRBJ1-5; the D gene is possibly TRBD1 (5 bases). Germline lookup yields CDR1 MDHEN and CDR2 SYDVKM. V lost 2 bases to trimming and J lost 6 bases, with 11 bases between them. The CDR3 totals 14 residues. In DNA, the CDR3 is TGTGCCAGCAGTTTACTGGGGCTAAGTCAGCCCCAGCATTTT. As protein: CASSLLGLSQPQHF.